This T cell receptor beta chain originates from a study of monozygotic twins with inflammatory bowel disease. Making each TCR library took roughly 3,400 ng of total RNA. Addition of UMIs with a 6-nucleotide sample barcode was achieved by template switching. For both chains, the TCRalpha and TCRbeta cDNA went through two nested PCRs of approximately 16 and 9 cycles. TCRdb re-called the 5' RACE reads and gives one entry per CDR3 protein, without DNA. This sample contains fewer than 550,000 distinct CDR3 sequences. One blood sample of about 2.5 ml was taken from each donor. CDR3 length equals 15 residues. Germline V gene lookup returns CDR1 SGHRS and CDR2 YFSETQ.

The receptor comes from a human donor with ulcerative colitis or Crohn's disease, or a healthy co-twin of an affected twin (not recorded which). Sequenced sample: blood. J is TRBJ2-1 and V is TRBV5-1; the D call from TCRdb, TRBD2, cannot be confirmed without DNA. This CDR3 reads CASSRTSGDYNEQFF.